The source of this T cell receptor beta chain is a study of Graves' ophthalmopathy and Graves' hyperthyroidism. Study results and caveats: Among thyroid clonotypes expanded above 0.001 frequency, most also appeared in blood.

Regarding this clonotype: Its cognate antigen is unknown.

Germline V gene sequence: CDR1 SQVTM, CDR2 ANQGSEA. Germline trimming cut 3 bases from V and 4 bases from J; bases unmatched to any gene: 6. The length of the CDR3 is 15 residues. RNA transcripts were the template, and TCR beta CDR3 regions were amplified from them. Scientists carried out first-round RT-PCR using HTBI primers and then a second-round multiplex PCR. A single record per CDR3 protein comes from TCRdb applying MiXCR to the multiplex PCR reads. The sample consists of more than 1,000,000 distinct CDR3 sequences, less than 45% of them appearing once. The hyperthyroidism patients had a new diagnosis of under 2 months' duration and were aged 18 to 65.

This receptor was taken from an adult man with Graves' hyperthyroidism. The V and J genes are TRBV29-1 and TRBJ1-1; 12 bases match TRBD1. Sample: peripheral blood or thyroid tissue (not recorded which). In DNA form, the CDR3 reads TGCAGCGTTGACGGGACAGGGGGCGCCGTCACTGAAGCTTTCTTT. It translates to CSVDGTGGAVTEAFF.